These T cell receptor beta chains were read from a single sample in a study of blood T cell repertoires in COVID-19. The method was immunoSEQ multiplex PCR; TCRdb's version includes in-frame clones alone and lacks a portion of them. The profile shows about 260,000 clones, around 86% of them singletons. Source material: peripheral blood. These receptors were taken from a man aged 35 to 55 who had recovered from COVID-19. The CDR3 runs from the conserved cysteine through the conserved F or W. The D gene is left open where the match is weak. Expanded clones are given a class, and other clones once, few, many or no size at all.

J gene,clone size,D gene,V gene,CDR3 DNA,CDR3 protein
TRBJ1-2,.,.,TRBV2,TGTGCCAGCAGTGAAGTTCCAGGGCCGGACTATGGCTACACCTTC,CASSEVPGPDYGYTF
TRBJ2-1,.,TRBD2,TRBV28,TGTGCCAGCAGTACAGGAGGGCGTGGTAGCGGGAAAAATGAGCAGTTCTTC,CASSTGGRGSGKNEQFF
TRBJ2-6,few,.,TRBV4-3,TGCGCCAGCAGCCTCAATAGAAAGGGGCTTCATCTACCTGGGGCCAACGTCCTGACTTTC,CASSLNRKGLHLPGANVLTF
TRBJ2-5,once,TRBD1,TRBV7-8,TGTGCCAGCAGAAGAGGGACAGGGCAAGAGACCCAGTACTTC,CASRRGTGQETQYF
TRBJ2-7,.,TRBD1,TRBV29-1,TGCAGCGTAGAGGACAGGGGAAACGAGCAGTACTTC,CSVEDRGNEQYF
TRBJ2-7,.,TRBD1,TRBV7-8,TGTGCCAGCAGGGCACTTAAGGGACAGATCTACGAGCAGTACTTC,CASRALKGQIYEQYF
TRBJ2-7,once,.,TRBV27,TGTGCCAGCAGTGCGTACACAGGCTACGAGCAGTACTTC,CASSAYTGYEQYF
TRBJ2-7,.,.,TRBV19,TGTGCCAGTAGTACCCCAGGGCACACTACCTACGAGCAGTACTTC,CASSTPGHTTYEQYF
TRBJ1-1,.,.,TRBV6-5,TGTGCCAGCACCGGACTTCCTGGGATCACTGAAGCTTTCTTT,CASTGLPGITEAFF
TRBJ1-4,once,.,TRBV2,TGTGCCAGCAGTGAGGGCGGGGCCAATAATGAAAAACTGTTTTTT,CASSEGGANNEKLFF
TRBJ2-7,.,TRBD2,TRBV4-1,TGCGCCAGCAGCCTTATAGTAGCGGGGGGACGTATCTCCTACGAGCAGTACTTC,CASSLIVAGGRISYEQYF
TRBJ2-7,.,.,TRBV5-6,TGTGCCAGCAGGGCCAGAAGGACAGGCGGGGACGAGCAGTACTTC,CASRARRTGGDEQYF
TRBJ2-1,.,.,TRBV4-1,TGCGCCAGCAGCCATAACCTTGAGAGAGAGCAGTTCTTC,CASSHNLEREQFF
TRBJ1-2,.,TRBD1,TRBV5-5,TGTGCCAGCAGCCGGATGGGGGGACAGAAGAACTATGGCTACACCTTC,CASSRMGGQKNYGYTF
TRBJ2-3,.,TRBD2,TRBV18,TGTGCCAGCTCATCACTTAGCGGGTCTAGCACAGATACGCAGTATTTT,CASSSLSGSSTDTQYF
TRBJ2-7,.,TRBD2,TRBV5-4,TGTGCCAGCAGCCCCTCTAGCGGGGCCTCCTACGAGCAGTACTTC,CASSPSSGASYEQYF
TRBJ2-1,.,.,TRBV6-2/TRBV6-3,TGTGCCAGCAGTAACAATGTTCAGACAGTCAATGAGCAGTTCTTC,CASSNNVQTVNEQFF
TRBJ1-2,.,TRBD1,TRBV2,TGTGCCACCCTGGGACAGTGGGGCTACACCTTC,CATLGQWGYTF
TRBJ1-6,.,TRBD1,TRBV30,TGTGCCTGGAACAGGACAGGGGAATTGTCCTATAATTCACCCCTCCACTTT,CAWNRTGELSYNSPLHF
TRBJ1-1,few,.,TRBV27,TGTGCCAGCAGTTTAAGTGGAGTGGTAACTGAAGCTTTCTTT,CASSLSGVVTEAFF
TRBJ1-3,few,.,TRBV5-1,TGCGCCAGCAGACTTTCGGCGGCCGTTCCCCTCTCTGGAAACACCATATATTTT,CASRLSAAVPLSGNTIYF
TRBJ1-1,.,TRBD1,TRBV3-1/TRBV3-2,TGTGCCAGCAGCCAAGACCGGGACAGGGACATGAACACTGAAGCTTTCTTT,CASSQDRDRDMNTEAFF
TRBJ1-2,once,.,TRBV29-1,TGCAGCGTCCCCTTGTTTTTCGGCTACACCTTC,CSVPLFFGYTF
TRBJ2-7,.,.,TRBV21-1,TGTGCCAGCAGCGCCGCCGGGACAGGGTTCTACGAGCAGTACTTC,CASSAAGTGFYEQYF
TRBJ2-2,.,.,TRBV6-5,TGTGCCAGCAGTCGAAAACTAGCGAACACCGGGGAGCTGTTTTTT,CASSRKLANTGELFF
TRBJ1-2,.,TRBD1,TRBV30,TGTGCCTGCGCTCCGGGACAGGGCCCAGCTAACTATGGCTACACCTTC,CACAPGQGPANYGYTF
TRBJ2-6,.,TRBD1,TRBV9,TGTGCCAGCAGCCCCCTGACAGGGGCTGGGGCCAACGTCCTGACTTTC,CASSPLTGAGANVLTF
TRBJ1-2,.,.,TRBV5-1,TGCGCCAGCAGGCCGATCCCAGGAGGGGCCTATGGCTACACCTTC,CASRPIPGGAYGYTF
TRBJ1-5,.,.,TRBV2,TGTGCCAGCAGTGTATGGGGTCGGGAGGATAGCAATCAGCCCCAGCATTTT,CASSVWGREDSNQPQHF
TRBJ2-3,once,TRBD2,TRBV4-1,TGCGCCAGCAGCCAACTAGCGGGGGGACATAGCACAGATACGCAGTATTTT,CASSQLAGGHSTDTQYF
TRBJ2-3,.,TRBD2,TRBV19,TGTGCCAGTAGTAAGCGGGGTATGGGTACGCAGTATTTT,CASSKRGMGTQYF
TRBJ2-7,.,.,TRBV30,TGTGCCTGGAGTGTTCTGGGGCGGGGCAGAGCCTACGAGCAGTACTTC,CAWSVLGRGRAYEQYF
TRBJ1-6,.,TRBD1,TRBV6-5,TGTGCCAGCAGTTCGACAGGGGCTAATTCACCCCTCCACTTT,CASSSTGANSPLHF